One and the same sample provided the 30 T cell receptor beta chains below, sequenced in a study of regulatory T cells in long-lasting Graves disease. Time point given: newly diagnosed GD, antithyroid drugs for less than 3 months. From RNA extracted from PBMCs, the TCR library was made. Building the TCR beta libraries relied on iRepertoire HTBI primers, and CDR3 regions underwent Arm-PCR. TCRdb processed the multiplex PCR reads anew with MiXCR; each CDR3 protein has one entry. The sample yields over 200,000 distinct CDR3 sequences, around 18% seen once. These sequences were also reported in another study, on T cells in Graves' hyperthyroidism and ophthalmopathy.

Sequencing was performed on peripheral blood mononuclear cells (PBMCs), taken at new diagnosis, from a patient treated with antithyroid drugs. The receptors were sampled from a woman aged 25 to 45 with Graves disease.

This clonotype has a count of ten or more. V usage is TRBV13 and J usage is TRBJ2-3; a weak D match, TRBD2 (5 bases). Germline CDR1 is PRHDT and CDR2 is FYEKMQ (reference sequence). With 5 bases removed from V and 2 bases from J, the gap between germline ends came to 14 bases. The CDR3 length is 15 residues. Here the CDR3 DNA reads TGTGCCAGCAGCCCGTTCGGGGATAACACAGATACGCAGTATTTT. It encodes CASSPFGDNTDTQYF.

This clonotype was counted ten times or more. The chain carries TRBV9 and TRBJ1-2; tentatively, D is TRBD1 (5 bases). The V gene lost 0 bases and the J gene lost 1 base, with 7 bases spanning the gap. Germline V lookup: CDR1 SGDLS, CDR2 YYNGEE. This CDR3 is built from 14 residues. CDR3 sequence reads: CASSVDRLNYGYTF. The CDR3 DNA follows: TGTGCCAGCAGCGTAGACAGGCTTAACTATGGCTACACCTTC.

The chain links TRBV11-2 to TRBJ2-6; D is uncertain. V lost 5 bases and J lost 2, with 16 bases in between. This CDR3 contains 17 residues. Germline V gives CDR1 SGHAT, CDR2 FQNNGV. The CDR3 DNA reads TGTGCCAGCAGCGTGGGCCCGCTTAGTACTGGGGCCAACGTCCTGACTTTC. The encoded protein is CASSVGPLSTGANVLTF.

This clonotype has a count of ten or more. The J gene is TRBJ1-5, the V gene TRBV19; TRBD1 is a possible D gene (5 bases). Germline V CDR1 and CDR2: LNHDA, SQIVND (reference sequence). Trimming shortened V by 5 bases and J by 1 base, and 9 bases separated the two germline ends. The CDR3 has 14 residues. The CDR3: CASSPRQSNQPQHF. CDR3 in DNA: TGTGCCAGTAGTCCACGACAGAGCAATCAGCCCCAGCATTTT.

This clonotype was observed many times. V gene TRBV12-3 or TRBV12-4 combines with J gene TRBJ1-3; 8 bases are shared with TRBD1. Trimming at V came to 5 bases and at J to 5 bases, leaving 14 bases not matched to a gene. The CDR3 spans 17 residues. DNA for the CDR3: TGTGCCAGCAGTATGCCTTCCGGGACAGGCCGTCGAAACACCATATATTTT. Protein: CASSMPSGTGRRNTIYF.

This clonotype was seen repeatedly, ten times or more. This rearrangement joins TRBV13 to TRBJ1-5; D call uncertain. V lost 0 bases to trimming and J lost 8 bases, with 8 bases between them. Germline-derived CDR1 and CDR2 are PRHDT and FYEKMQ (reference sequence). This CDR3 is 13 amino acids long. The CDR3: CASSLGRFEPQHF. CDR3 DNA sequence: TGTGCCAGCAGCTTAGGTCGGTTTGAGCCCCAGCATTTT.

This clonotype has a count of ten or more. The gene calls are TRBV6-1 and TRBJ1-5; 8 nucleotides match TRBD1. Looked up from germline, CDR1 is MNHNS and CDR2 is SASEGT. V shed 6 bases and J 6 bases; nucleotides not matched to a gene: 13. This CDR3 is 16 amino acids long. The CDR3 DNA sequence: TGTGCCAGCAGGCGGACAGGGTCGCGAGGAAGTCAGCCCCAGCATTTT. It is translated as CASRRTGSRGSQPQHF.

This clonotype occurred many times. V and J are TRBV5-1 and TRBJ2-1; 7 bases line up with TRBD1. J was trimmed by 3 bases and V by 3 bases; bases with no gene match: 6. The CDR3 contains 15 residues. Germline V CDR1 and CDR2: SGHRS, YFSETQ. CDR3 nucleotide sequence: TGCGCCAGCAGCTCTCCCGGGACAGTCTACAATGAGCAGTTCTTC. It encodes CASSSPGTVYNEQFF. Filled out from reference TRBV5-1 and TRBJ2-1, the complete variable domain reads KAGVTQTPRYLIKTRGQQVTLSCSPISGHRSVSWYQQTPGQGLQFLFEYFSETQRNKGNFPGRFSGRQFSNSRSEMNVSTLELGDSALYLCASSSPGTVYNEQFFGPGTRLTVL.

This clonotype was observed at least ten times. Here the CDR3 DNA reads TGCAGTGCTAGTTACGGGGGGCGAGGAAACACCATATATTTT. Translated, it gives CSASYGGRGNTIYF. The chain joins TRBV20-1 to TRBJ1-3, with D perhaps matching TRBD1 (6 bases). Germline V gene data show CDR1 as DFQATT and CDR2 as SNEGSKA (reference sequence). The CDR3 is 14 amino acids. V was clipped by 3 bases and J by 4 bases, with 13 bases between them.

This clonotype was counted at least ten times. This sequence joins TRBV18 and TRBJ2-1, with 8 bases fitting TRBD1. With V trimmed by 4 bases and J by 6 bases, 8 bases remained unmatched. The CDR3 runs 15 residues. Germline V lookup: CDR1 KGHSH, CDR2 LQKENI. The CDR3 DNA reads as TGTGCCAGCTCACGCGGACAGGGAAAAGGCAATGAGCAGTTCTTC. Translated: CASSRGQGKGNEQFF.

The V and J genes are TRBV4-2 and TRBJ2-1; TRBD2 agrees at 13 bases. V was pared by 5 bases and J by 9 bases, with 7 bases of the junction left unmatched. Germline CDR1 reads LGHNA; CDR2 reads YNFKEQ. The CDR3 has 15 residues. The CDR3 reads CASSLLAGGPGEQFF. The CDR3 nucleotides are TGTGCCAGCAGCTTACTAGCGGGGGGGCCCGGTGAGCAGTTCTTC.

CDR3 amino acids: CASSFWTGGGETQYF. The DNA for the CDR3 is TGTGCCAGCAGCTTCTGGACAGGGGGCGGGGAGACCCAGTACTTC. The chain uses TRBV7-9 and TRBJ2-5, with TRBD1 matching over 11 bases. J lost 5 bases, V lost 3 bases, and 5 bases had no gene match. Germline assignment: CDR1 SEHNR and CDR2 FQNEAQ (reference sequence). The CDR3 length is 15 residues. The whole variable domain, remainder taken from reference TRBV7-9 and TRBJ2-5, is DTGVSQNPRHKITKRGQNVTFRCDPISEHNRLYWYRQTLGQGPEFLTYFQNEAQLEKSRLLSDRFSAERPKGSFSTLEIQRTEQGDSAMYLCASSFWTGGGETQYFGPGTRLLVL.

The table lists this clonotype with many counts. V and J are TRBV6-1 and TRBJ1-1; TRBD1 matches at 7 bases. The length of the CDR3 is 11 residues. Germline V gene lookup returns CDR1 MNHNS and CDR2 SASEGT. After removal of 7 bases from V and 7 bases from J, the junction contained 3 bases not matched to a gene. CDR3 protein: CASTRDSEAFF. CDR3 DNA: TGTGCCAGCACCCGGGACAGTGAAGCTTTCTTT.

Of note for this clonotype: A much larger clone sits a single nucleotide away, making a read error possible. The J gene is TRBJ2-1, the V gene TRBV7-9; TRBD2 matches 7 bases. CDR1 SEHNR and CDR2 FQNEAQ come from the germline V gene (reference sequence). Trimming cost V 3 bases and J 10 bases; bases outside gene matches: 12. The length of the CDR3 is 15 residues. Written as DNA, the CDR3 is TGTGCCAGCAGCTTCCTTAGCGGGCTCTCCTACGAGCAGTTCTTC. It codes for CASSFLSGLSYEQFF.

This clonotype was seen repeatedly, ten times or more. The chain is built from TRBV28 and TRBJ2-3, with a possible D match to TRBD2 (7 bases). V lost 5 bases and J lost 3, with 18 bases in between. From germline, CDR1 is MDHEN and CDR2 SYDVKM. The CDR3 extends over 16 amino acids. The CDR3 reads CASSLTGRGGTDTQYF. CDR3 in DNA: TGTGCCAGCAGTCTAACGGGGAGGGGGGGTACAGATACGCAGTATTTT.

In DNA form, the CDR3 reads TGTGCCAGCAGCCAAGGTGGCGACCGCGAGGCTTTCTTT. Residues: CASSQGGDREAFF. The rearrangement uses TRBV7-9 and TRBJ1-1; D not resolved. The CDR3 is made up of 13 amino acids. CDR1 and CDR2 (germline): SEHNR, FQNEAQ (reference sequence). The V gene lost 5 bases and the J gene lost 11 bases, with 18 bases spanning the gap.

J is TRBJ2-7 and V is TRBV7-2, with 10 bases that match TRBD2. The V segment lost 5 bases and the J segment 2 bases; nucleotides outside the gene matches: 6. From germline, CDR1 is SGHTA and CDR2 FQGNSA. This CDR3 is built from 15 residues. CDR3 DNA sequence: TGTGCCAGCAGCGGCCAGGGACTAGCGACCTACGAGCAGTACTTC. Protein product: CASSGQGLATYEQYF.

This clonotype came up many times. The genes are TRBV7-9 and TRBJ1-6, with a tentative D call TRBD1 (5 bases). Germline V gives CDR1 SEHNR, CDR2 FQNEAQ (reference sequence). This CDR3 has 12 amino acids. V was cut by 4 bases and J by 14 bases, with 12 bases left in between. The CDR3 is CASSSSGPTLHF. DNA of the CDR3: TGTGCCAGCAGCTCGTCGGGACCAACCCTCCACTTT. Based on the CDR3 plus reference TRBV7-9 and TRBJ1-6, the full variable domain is DTGVSQNPRHKITKRGQNVTFRCDPISEHNRLYWYRQTLGQGPEFLTYFQNEAQLEKSRLLSDRFSAERPKGSFSTLEIQRTEQGDSAMYLCASSSSGPTLHFGNGTRLTVT.

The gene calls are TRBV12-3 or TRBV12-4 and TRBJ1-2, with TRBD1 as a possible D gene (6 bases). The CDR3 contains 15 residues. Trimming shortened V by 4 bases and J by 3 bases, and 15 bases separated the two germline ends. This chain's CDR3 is CASSYFRAGDYGYTF. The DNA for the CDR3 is TGTGCCAGCAGTTATTTCAGGGCAGGGGACTATGGCTACACCTTC.

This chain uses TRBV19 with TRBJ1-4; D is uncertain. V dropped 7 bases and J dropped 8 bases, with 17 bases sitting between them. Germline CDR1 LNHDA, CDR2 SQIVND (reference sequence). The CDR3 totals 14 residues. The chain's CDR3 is CASMMERQSEKLFF. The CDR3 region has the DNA TGTGCCAGTATGATGGAGAGGCAGTCAGAAAAACTGTTTTTT.

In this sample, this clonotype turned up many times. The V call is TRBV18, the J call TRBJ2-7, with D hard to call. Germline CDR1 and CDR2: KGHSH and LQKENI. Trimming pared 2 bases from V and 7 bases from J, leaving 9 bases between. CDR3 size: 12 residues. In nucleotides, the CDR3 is TGTGCCAGCTCACCAGGCTTAAGGGAGCAGTACTTC. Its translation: CASSPGLREQYF.

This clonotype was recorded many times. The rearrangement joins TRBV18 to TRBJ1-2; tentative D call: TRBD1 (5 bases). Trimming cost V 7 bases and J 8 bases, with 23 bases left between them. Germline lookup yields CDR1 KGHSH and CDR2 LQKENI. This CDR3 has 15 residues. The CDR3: CASFLPPAGTSGYTF. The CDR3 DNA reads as TGTGCCAGCTTCCTCCCCCCGGCTGGGACGTCGGGCTACACCTTC. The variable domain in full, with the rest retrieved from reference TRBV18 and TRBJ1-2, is NAGVMQNPRHLVRRRGQEARLRCSPMKGHSHVYWYRQLPEEGLKFMVYLQKENIIDESGMPKERFSAEFPKEGPSILRIQQVVRGDSAAYFCASFLPPAGTSGYTFGSGTRLTVV.

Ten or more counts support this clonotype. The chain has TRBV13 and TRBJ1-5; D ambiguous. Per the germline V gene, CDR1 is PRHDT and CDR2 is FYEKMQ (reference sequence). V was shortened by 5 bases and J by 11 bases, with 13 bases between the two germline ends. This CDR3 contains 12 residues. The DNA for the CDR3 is TGTGCCAGCAGCAGGGTTGGAGAGGCCCAGCATTTT. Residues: CASSRVGEAQHF. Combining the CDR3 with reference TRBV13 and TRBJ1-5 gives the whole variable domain AAGVIQSPRHLIKEKRETATLKCYPIPRHDTVYWYQQGPGQDPQFLISFYEKMQSDKGSIPDRFSAQQFSDYHSELNMSSLELGDSALYFCASSRVGEAQHFGDGTRLSIL.

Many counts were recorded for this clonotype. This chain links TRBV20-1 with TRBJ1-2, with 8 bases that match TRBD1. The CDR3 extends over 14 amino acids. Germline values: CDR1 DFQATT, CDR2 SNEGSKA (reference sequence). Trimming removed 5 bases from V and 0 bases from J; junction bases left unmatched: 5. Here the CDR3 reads CSAGTGETNYGYTF. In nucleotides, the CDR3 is TGCAGTGCTGGGACAGGTGAAACTAACTATGGCTACACCTTC.

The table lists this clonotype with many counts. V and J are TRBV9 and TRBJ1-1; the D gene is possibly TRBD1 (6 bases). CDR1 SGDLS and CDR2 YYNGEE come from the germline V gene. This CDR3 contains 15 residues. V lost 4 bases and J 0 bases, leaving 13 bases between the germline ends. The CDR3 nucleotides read TGTGCCAGCAGCAAGAGACAGGCACTGAACACTGAAGCTTTCTTT. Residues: CASSKRQALNTEAFF. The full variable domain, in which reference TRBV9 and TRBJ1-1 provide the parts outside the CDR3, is DSGVTQTPKHLITATGQRVTLRCSPRSGDLSVYWYQQSLDQGLQFLIQYYNGEERAKGNILERFSAQQFPDLHSELNLSSLELGDSALYFCASSKRQALNTEAFFGQGTRLTVV.

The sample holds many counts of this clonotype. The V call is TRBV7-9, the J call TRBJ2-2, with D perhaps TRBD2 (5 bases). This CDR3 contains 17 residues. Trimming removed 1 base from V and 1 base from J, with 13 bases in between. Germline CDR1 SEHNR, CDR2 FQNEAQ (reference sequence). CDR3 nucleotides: TGTGCCAGCAGCTTAGTCGTTAGGACTGAGAACACCGGGGAGCTGTTTTTT. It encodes CASSLVVRTENTGELFF.

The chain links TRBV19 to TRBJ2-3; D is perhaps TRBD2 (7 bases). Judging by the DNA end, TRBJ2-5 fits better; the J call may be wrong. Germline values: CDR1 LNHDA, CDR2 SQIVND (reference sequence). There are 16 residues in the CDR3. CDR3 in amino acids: CASSIYPRGGAETQYF. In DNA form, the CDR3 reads TGTGCCAGTAGTATCTACCCCAGAGGGGGGGCAGAGACCCAGTACTTC.

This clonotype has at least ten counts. CDR3 loop: CASSPDRRETQYF. CDR3 DNA sequence: TGTGCCAGCAGTCCGGACAGGAGAGAGACCCAGTACTTC. The J gene is TRBJ2-5, the V gene TRBV7-9; 7 nucleotides agree with TRBD1. The CDR3 has 13 amino acids. J gave up 4 bases and V 6 bases, and 5 bases lay outside the gene matches. CDR1 and CDR2 (germline): SEHNR, FQNEAQ (reference sequence).

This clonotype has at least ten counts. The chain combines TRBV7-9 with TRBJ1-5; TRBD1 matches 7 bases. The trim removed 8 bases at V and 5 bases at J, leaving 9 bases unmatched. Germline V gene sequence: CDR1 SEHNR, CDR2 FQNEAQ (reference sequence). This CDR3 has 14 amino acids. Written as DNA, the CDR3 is TGTGCCAGCGGAGGAGGGCAGGGGGATCAGCCCCAGCATTTT. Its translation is CASGGGQGDQPQHF.

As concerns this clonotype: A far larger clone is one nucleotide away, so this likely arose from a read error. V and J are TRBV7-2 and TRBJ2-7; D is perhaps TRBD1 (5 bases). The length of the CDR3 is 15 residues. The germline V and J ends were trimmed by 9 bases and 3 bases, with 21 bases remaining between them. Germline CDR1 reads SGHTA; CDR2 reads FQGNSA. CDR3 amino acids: CARSLSPRAYYEQYF. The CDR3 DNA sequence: TGTGCCAGAAGTTTATCTCCCAGGGCCTACTACGAGCAGTACTTC.